Listed below are T cell receptor beta chains from one sample, sequenced in a study of patients and donors after allogeneic stem cell transplantation. TCRdb reanalysed the RT-PCR reads using MiXCR and keeps one entry per CDR3 protein. This repertoire shows about a million distinct CDR3 sequences, more than 15% found once; its top ten account for approximately 5.9%. Sample: blood, either unsorted or a sorted T cell fraction (not recorded which). These receptors were taken from a human donor who was either an allogeneic HSCT recipient or a stem cell or donor lymphocyte infusion donor (not recorded which). It is not recorded whose cells these are; they may come from a transplant donor. The CDR3 runs from the conserved cysteine through the conserved F or W. A D gene is named only where the DNA matches it firmly.

j_call v_call d_call cdr3_aa
TRBJ2-7 TRBV12-5 TRBD1 CASGAGTGVYEQYF
TRBJ2-3 TRBV13 TRBD2 CASSRGSGRASDTQYF
TRBJ2-3 TRBV12-3/TRBV12-4 . CASSWTPLPPDTQYF
TRBJ2-7 TRBV6-5 TRBD2 CASSYFPVGSGSSYEQYF
TRBJ1-5 TRBV24-1 . CATSDPQIGVGGQPQHF
TRBJ2-5 TRBV3-1 TRBD2 CASSPRLAGGQETQYF
TRBJ2-5 TRBV6-1 . CASSESEGRETQYF
TRBJ1-5 TRBV12-3/TRBV12-4 TRBD1 CASKGQGAASNQPQHF
TRBJ1-4 TRBV7-2 TRBD1 CASSSTGLNEKLFF
TRBJ2-7 TRBV4-3 . CASSQDLFSGGSYEQYF
TRBJ2-2 TRBV6-1 . CASKGELAYTGELFF
TRBJ2-7 TRBV6-1 TRBD2 CASRPGTNTYEQYF
TRBJ1-4 TRBV4-2 . CASSQDQGPKMANEKLFF
TRBJ2-3 TRBV9 . CASGVSATSSTDTQYF
TRBJ2-7 TRBV12-3/TRBV12-4 . CASSWGGAYEQYF
TRBJ1-5 TRBV29-1 . CSAGPGHKEGNQPRHF
TRBJ2-5 TRBV15 TRBD1 CATSRDAGRGQETQYF
TRBJ1-2 TRBV14 . CASSRMIGGVSYGYTF
TRBJ2-5 TRBV6-1 . CASSTDRNPQGTQYF
TRBJ2-7 TRBV18 TRBD1 CASSSGTGRSYEQYF
TRBJ2-1 TRBV24-1 TRBD2 CATSDGLVHNEQFF
TRBJ1-6 TRBV5-6 . CASSFQGTYSPLHF
TRBJ2-7 TRBV29-1 TRBD2 CSVPTSDSYEQYF
TRBJ2-7 TRBV11-2 TRBD2 CASRSIAGTSYEQYF
TRBJ2-2 TRBV9 . CASTFPPQVGNTGELFF
TRBJ2-7 TRBV19 . CASRAGRSEQYF
TRBJ2-1 TRBV20-1 . CSARDVQGILSYNEQFF
TRBJ2-5 TRBV20-1 . CSARPNRFQETQYF
TRBJ2-7 TRBV3-1 TRBD1 CASSSIDRVGPTEQYF
TRBJ1-2 TRBV3-1 TRBD1 CASSQHDQGAGGYTF
TRBJ1-1 TRBV12-3/TRBV12-4 . CASSSLGGVDTEAFF
TRBJ2-5 TRBV6-2/TRBV6-3 . CASRQQGFEKTQYF
TRBJ2-1 TRBV6-5 . CASSYNLRKGGEQFF
TRBJ2-5 TRBV5-1 . CASSLGDPRETQYF
TRBJ1-2 TRBV6-2/TRBV6-3 . CASSWRQGYGYTF
TRBJ1-1 TRBV7-9 . CASSSRGSTEAFF
TRBJ2-7 TRBV12-3/TRBV12-4 TRBD2 CASRGLAYEQYF
TRBJ2-7 TRBV9 TRBD1 CASSPHRSGGLEQYF
TRBJ1-2 TRBV6-5 . CASSWGLGGYTF
TRBJ1-1 TRBV30 . CAWRVSTGTEAFF
TRBJ2-5 TRBV5-1 TRBD2 CASSLGAGGSIGETQYF
TRBJ2-2 TRBV30 . CAWSDTIPGELFF
TRBJ2-3 TRBV20-1 . CSASILTDTQYF
TRBJ2-3 TRBV5-1 . CASNNGGAADTQYF
TRBJ2-2 TRBV7-9 TRBD1 CASSLPRTGDTGELFF
TRBJ1-3 TRBV10-3 . CAINSGNTIYF
TRBJ1-4 TRBV4-2 . CASSQDLGGELFF
TRBJ2-7 TRBV5-1 . CASSPAHLDRSSSYEQYF
TRBJ2-7 TRBV5-1 . CASSLVGLTSYEQYF
TRBJ2-3 TRBV7-2 TRBD2 CASSVVSGRGTDTQYF
TRBJ1-1 TRBV29-1 . CSVTGIVNTEAFF
TRBJ1-5 TRBV6-1 . CASSEIRGSTATLNQPQHF